The 10 T cell receptor beta chains below come from one sample, sequenced in a study of graft-versus-host responses after intestinal transplantation. Clones were read by immunoSEQ multiplex PCR, and TCRdb kept only the in-frame ones, dropping some. The data show fewer than 120,000 clones, with roughly 93% seen just once and 0.45% to 0.65% held by the top ten. Antigens of these TCRs are unknown. Sequencing used unstimulated CD8+ T cells sorted from spleen or lymph node cells, obtained before intestinal transplant. The source is a human donor who received an intestinal transplant.

This chain links TRBV7-8 with TRBJ2-1, with a possible D match to TRBD2 (6 bases). The germline V gene has CDR1 SGHVS and CDR2 FQNEAQ. V lost 1 base and J lost 5, with 12 bases in between. CDR3 length: 15 amino acids. CDR3 coding DNA: TGTGCCAGCAGCTTAGGTTGGCGGGAACACAATGAGCAGTTCTTC. It codes for CASSLGWREHNEQFF.

The J gene is TRBJ2-1, the V gene TRBV11-2, with D possibly TRBD2 on 6 matching bases. CDR1 is SGHAT and CDR2 is FQNNGV in the germline V gene. CDR3 length: 14 residues. Trimming shortened V by 5 bases and J by 1 base, and 9 bases separated the two germline ends. CDR3 region: CASSAGGSYNEQFF. Written as DNA, the CDR3 is TGTGCCAGCAGCGCTGGAGGGTCCTACAATGAGCAGTTCTTC.

The gene calls are TRBV6-5 and TRBJ2-7; 10 bases map to TRBD1. The CDR3 is 14 residues long. J was trimmed by 5 bases and V by 0 bases; bases with no gene match: 1. Germline CDR1 reads MNHEY; CDR2 reads SVGAGI. The DNA of the CDR3 is TGTGCCAGCAGTTACTCCGGGACAGGGGACGAGCAGTACTTC. It translates to CASSYSGTGDEQYF.

The rearrangement links TRBV7-8 to TRBJ2-1; 7 bases line up with TRBD2. This CDR3 is 14 amino acids long. Trimming cost V 6 bases and J 5 bases; bases outside gene matches: 7. In germline, CDR1 is SGHVS, CDR2 FQNEAQ. The CDR3 protein is CASRRLALDNEQFF. The CDR3, as DNA: TGTGCCAGCAGGCGACTAGCACTCGACAATGAGCAGTTCTTC.

The genes are TRBV5-1 and TRBJ2-4, with D possibly being TRBD2 (6 bases). Trimming removed 1 base from V and 3 bases from J, with 26 bases in between. There are 20 residues in the CDR3. Looked up from germline, CDR1 is SGHRS and CDR2 is YFSETQ. CDR3 sequence: CASSLFGIWQGGIYKNIQYF. CDR3 bases: TGCGCCAGCAGCTTGTTCGGGATCTGGCAGGGCGGGATATACAAAAACATTCAGTACTTC.

This clone was picked up one time. The gene calls are TRBV4-1 and TRBJ1-1; D is perhaps TRBD1 (5 bases). The CDR3 has 17 residues. The germline V gene encodes CDR1 MGHRA and CDR2 YSYEKL. Trimming removed 0 bases from V and 2 bases from J, with 16 bases in between. The CDR3 reads CASSQEGRGALNTEAFF. CDR3 nucleotide sequence: TGCGCCAGCAGCCAAGAAGGTCGTGGGGCTCTAAACACTGAAGCTTTCTTT.

The rearrangement joins TRBV5-1 to TRBJ2-5, with 10 bases that match TRBD1. The J call may not be correct, given that the DNA end is closer to TRBJ2-7. The CDR3 is 14 residues long. Germline-derived CDR1 and CDR2 are SGHRS and YFSETQ. CDR3: CASSPGQGAYEQYF. The CDR3, as DNA: TGCGCCAGCAGCCCCGGACAGGGGGCCTACGAGCAGTACTTC.

The chain is built from TRBV6-6 and TRBJ2-1; TRBD2 is a possible D gene (6 bases). The germline gives CDR1 MNHNY, CDR2 SVGAGI (reference sequence). Trimming shortened V by 0 bases and J by 6 bases, and 12 bases separated the two germline ends. The CDR3 consists of 15 residues. The CDR3 region is CASSYSSGFSNEQFF. CDR3 DNA: TGTGCCAGCAGTTACTCTAGCGGTTTTTCCAATGAGCAGTTCTTC.

This clone showed up just once. The V and J genes are TRBV9 and TRBJ2-1, with 14 bases fitting TRBD2. V lost 1 base to trimming and J lost 6 bases; unmatched junction nucleotides: 15. This CDR3 is 20 amino acids long. Per the germline V gene, CDR1 is SGDLS and CDR2 is YYNGEE. The CDR3, as DNA: TGTGCCAGCAGCGTAAGCCCCCGACTAGCGGGAGGGATTCTTGGCAATGAGCAGTTCTTC. Its translation: CASSVSPRLAGGILGNEQFF.

The chain has TRBV10-3 and TRBJ1-5, with D uncertain. Germline V gene sequence: CDR1 ENHRY, CDR2 SYGVKD. V was pared by 3 bases and J by 6 bases, with 15 bases between. The CDR3 totals 15 residues. CDR3: CAISEGGNSGQPQHF. In DNA form, the CDR3 reads TGTGCCATCAGTGAAGGCGGCAATTCGGGTCAGCCCCAGCATTTT.